A single sample is the source of the 12 T cell receptor beta chains below, sequenced in a study of T cell changes during pregnancy in multiple sclerosis. The method was immunoSEQ multiplex PCR; TCRdb's version includes in-frame clones alone and lacks a portion of them. Among under 70,000 clones listed, approximately 92% were seen once. This material consisted of peripheral blood, taken in the third trimester of pregnancy. All receptors come from a female donor in good health, enrolled as a control in a pregnancy study.

This sequence joins TRBV6-4 and TRBJ2-7; D gene unclear. V was pared by 2 bases and J by 0 bases, with 11 bases between. Germline assignment: CDR1 MRHNA and CDR2 SNTAGT. The CDR3 is made up of 15 amino acids. The CDR3 here is CASSDPVLRSYEQYF. CDR3 nucleotide sequence: TGTGCCAGCAGTGACCCCGTCCTACGCTCCTACGAGCAGTACTTC.

The chain joins TRBV4-2 to TRBJ1-1; 7 bases are a match to TRBD1. CDR3 length: 17 amino acids. J gave up 0 bases and V 1 base, and 8 bases lay outside the gene matches. Looked up from germline, CDR1 is LGHNA and CDR2 is YNFKEQ. CDR3 bases: TGTGCCAGCAGCCAAGGAAGCAACAGGGGCATGAACACTGAAGCTTTCTTT. It translates to CASSQGSNRGMNTEAFF.

The J gene is TRBJ2-1, the V gene TRBV4-1; TRBD2 matches 12 bases. V lost 5 bases, J lost 8 bases, and 7 bases stayed unmatched. This CDR3 contains 15 residues. Germline loops: CDR1 MGHRA, CDR2 YSYEKL. The CDR3 nucleotides are TGCGCCAGCAGCACCCTAGCGGGGGGGCCTGATGAGCAGTTCTTC. Its translation is CASSTLAGGPDEQFF.

This chain connects TRBV28 to TRBJ2-5, with D tentatively TRBD1 (5 bases). V dropped 6 bases and J dropped 5 bases, with 19 bases sitting between them. CDR1 MDHEN and CDR2 SYDVKM come from the germline V gene. The CDR3 has 15 residues. The CDR3 loop reads CASSKFGRRVETQYF. The CDR3 region has the DNA TGTGCCAGCAGCAAATTCGGGCGCAGGGTCGAGACCCAGTACTTC.

This chain uses TRBV28 with TRBJ2-1, with 12 bases matching TRBD2. CDR1 is MDHEN, CDR2 SYDVKM, per germline. CDR3 length: 16 amino acids. The J segment lost 7 bases and the V segment lost 5 bases, leaving 9 bases of the junction unmatched. CDR3 loop: CASSPGLAGNGNEQFF. CDR3 nucleotide sequence: TGTGCCAGCAGTCCGGGACTAGCGGGTAACGGGAATGAGCAGTTCTTC.

This chain uses TRBV27 with TRBJ2-1; D is possibly TRBD2 (6 bases). V lost 0 bases to trimming and J lost 1 base, with 16 bases between them. This CDR3 has 18 residues. Germline CDR1 is MNHEY and CDR2 is SMNVEV (reference sequence). As DNA, the CDR3 is TGTGCCAGCAGTTTATCGTGGCCCCTAGCGAAGTCCTACAATGAGCAGTTCTTC. This codes for CASSLSWPLAKSYNEQFF.

This clone is a singleton in its sample. The V gene is TRBV5-6, the J gene TRBJ2-7; 10 bases map to TRBD2. Trimming at V came to 2 bases and at J to 12 bases, leaving 8 bases not matched to a gene. Germline V CDR1 and CDR2: SGHDT, YYEEEE. The CDR3 runs 13 residues. The CDR3 nucleotides read TGTGCCAGCAGCTTCTATCAGCGGGAGGGCCGGTACTTC. Translation: CASSFYQREGRYF.

The table lists this clone with a count of one. V is TRBV19 and J is TRBJ1-1, with D tentatively TRBD1 (5 bases). V dropped 3 bases and J dropped 1 base, with 18 bases sitting between them. Germline lookup yields CDR1 LNHDA and CDR2 SQIVND (reference sequence). The CDR3 totals 17 residues. CDR3 loop: CASSMLEGRTRNTEAFF. DNA for the CDR3: TGTGCCAGTAGTATGTTAGAGGGGAGGACCAGGAACACTGAAGCTTTCTTT.

CDR3 sequence (DNA): TGTGCCTGGAGTCCACAGGGGGCTCAATGGTCGGGGAATTCACCCCTCCACTTT. Translation gives CAWSPQGAQWSGNSPLHF. The rearrangement links TRBV30 to TRBJ1-6, with 9 bases identical to TRBD1. Germline-derived CDR1 and CDR2 are GTSNPN and SVGIG (reference sequence). V shed 2 bases, J shed 7 bases, and the junction held 15 bases outside the gene matches. This CDR3 has 18 amino acids.

The genes are TRBV4-3 and TRBJ2-7, with 12 bases that match TRBD2. The CDR3 covers 15 residues. Trimming took 3 bases from V and 5 from J; bases not matched to a gene: 5. Germline-derived CDR1 and CDR2 are LGHNA and YSLEER. DNA of the CDR3: TGCGCCAGCAGCCAGACTAGCGGGAGTGTAGACGAGCAGTACTTC. Protein sequence: CASSQTSGSVDEQYF.

V gene TRBV19 combines with J gene TRBJ1-1; D is unclear. Germline values: CDR1 LNHDA, CDR2 SQIVND (reference sequence). Trimming took off 1 base at V and 1 base at J, with 10 bases between the two ends. CDR3 size: 15 residues. The CDR3 protein is CASSIAGIGNTEAFF. CDR3 nucleotide sequence: TGTGCCAGTAGTATAGCGGGAATCGGGAACACTGAAGCTTTCTTT.

The rearrangement links TRBV7-3 to TRBJ1-2, with D tentatively TRBD1 (5 bases). Deletions cut 5 bases from V and 6 bases from J, with 16 bases between. From germline, CDR1 is SGHTA and CDR2 FQGTGA. This CDR3 comprises 14 residues. CDR3 in amino acids: CASSPGDRPDGYTF. In DNA form, the CDR3 reads TGTGCCAGCAGCCCGGGTGACAGACCTGATGGCTACACCTTC.